The 20 T cell receptor beta chains below were found in one sample sequenced in a study of vaccination and CD4 T cells after COVID-19. Oncomine TCR Beta short-read sequencing was applied to DNA from cultured CD4+ T cells. From the PCR reads, TCRdb called clonotypes with MiXCR, one entry per CDR3 protein. The table lists approximately 15,000 distinct CDR3 sequences, around 60% of them singletons, with approximately 12% in the top ten. Antigens of these TCRs are unknown. As for treatment: approximately nine-day PBMC culture with coronavirus spike peptide pools or control peptides (ViraFEST assay). Sequencing was carried out using CD4+ T cells from blood, cultured in vitro. The receptors originated from a human donor who had recovered from COVID-19.

V usage is TRBV10-3 and J usage is TRBJ2-5; D may match TRBD1 or TRBD2 (6 bases each). Germline CDR1 and CDR2: ENHRY and SYGVKD. This CDR3 has 16 residues. The ends were cut back, 3 bases at V and 2 bases at J, with 16 bases in the middle. This CDR3 reads CAISEISGALQETQYF. For the CDR3, the DNA is TGTGCCATCAGTGAAATCTCGGGGGCCCTTCAAGAGACCCAGTACTTC.

J is TRBJ1-2 and V is TRBV20-1, with 7 bases fitting TRBD1. There are 14 residues in the CDR3. The V and J ends lost 5 bases and 7 bases, in that order; junction bases with no gene match: 13. The V gene's germline CDR1 is DFQATT and CDR2 SNEGSKA (reference sequence). CDR3 in amino acids: CSAPPDRYLGGYTF. As DNA, the CDR3 is TGCAGTGCTCCCCCGGACAGGTATTTGGGTGGCTACACCTTC.

CDR3 sequence reads: CASSTGVLNYGYTF. CDR3 coding DNA: TGTGCCAGCAGCACAGGGGTCTTAAACTATGGCTACACCTTC. The chain has TRBV28 and TRBJ1-2; the match to TRBD1 covers 7 bases. In germline, CDR1 is MDHEN, CDR2 SYDVKM. V shed 6 bases and J 2 bases; nucleotides not matched to a gene: 6. The CDR3 spans 14 residues.

This chain joins TRBV5-1 and TRBJ1-3; D is unclear. V dropped 4 bases and J dropped 4 bases, with 15 bases sitting between them. The CDR3 extends over 15 amino acids. Germline CDR1 SGHRS, CDR2 YFSETQ. The CDR3 coding sequence is TGCGCCAGCAGCCCGGGCCAACTTGACGGAAACACCATATATTTT. Its translation: CASSPGQLDGNTIYF.

The chain carries TRBV6-5 and TRBJ2-7; D remains unclear. The V gene lost 0 bases and the J gene lost 5 bases, with 11 bases spanning the gap. Per germline, CDR1 MNHEY and CDR2 SVGAGI. The CDR3 is made up of 14 amino acids. For the CDR3, the DNA is TGTGCCAGCAGTTACTCGCCCACATATAACGAGCAGTACTTC. This codes for CASSYSPTYNEQYF.

This clonotype was recorded a few times. This chain connects TRBV20-1 to TRBJ1-5; D not resolved. Between the trimmed V and J ends, which lost 2 bases and 5 bases, there was a span of 22 bases. This CDR3 comprises 17 residues. CDR1 is DFQATT and CDR2 is SNEGSKA in the germline V gene (reference sequence). The chain's CDR3 is CSARSSTGPRQHQPQHF. CDR3 nucleotides: TGCAGTGCTAGAAGTTCAACGGGCCCTCGCCAACATCAGCCCCAGCATTTT.

The rearrangement links TRBV7-2 to TRBJ1-2; 9 bases are shared with TRBD1. The CDR3 is made up of 15 amino acids. Trimming removed 7 bases from V and 4 bases from J; junction bases left unmatched: 10. The germline gives CDR1 SGHTA, CDR2 FQGNSA. CDR3 bases: TGTGCCAGCACCCTAGACAGGGGGTTGGCCTATGGCTACACCTTC. It encodes CASTLDRGLAYGYTF.

The J gene is TRBJ1-6, the V gene TRBV12-3 or TRBV12-4, with a tentative D call TRBD1 (6 bases). Trimming removed 6 bases at V and 7 bases at J, with 13 bases between. This CDR3 is 14 amino acids long. CDR3 DNA: TGTGCCAGCAGCCGACAGGTTTTGAATTCACCCCTCCACTTT. Residues: CASSRQVLNSPLHF.

This sequence joins TRBV11-2 and TRBJ2-1, with TRBD2 as a possible D gene (5 bases). This CDR3 contains 12 residues. The germline V gene encodes CDR1 SGHAT and CDR2 FQNNGV. V gave up 8 bases and J gave up 6 bases, with 11 bases separating them. The CDR3 sequence: CASGLGVNEQFF. CDR3 nucleotides: TGTGCCAGCGGACTCGGAGTCAATGAGCAGTTCTTC.

This chain links TRBV6-1 with TRBJ1-1; perhaps TRBD1 as D (6 bases). V gave up 11 bases and J gave up 8 bases, with 12 bases separating them. Germline lookup yields CDR1 MNHNS and CDR2 SASEGT. CDR3 length: 10 residues. This chain's CDR3 is CAGPGAEAFF. CDR3 nucleotides: TGTGCCGGACCGGGGGCCGAAGCTTTCTTT.

The chain joins TRBV5-4 to TRBJ1-3; 7 bases match TRBD1. V lost 4 bases to trimming and J lost 0 bases; unmatched junction nucleotides: 4. Germline V gene data show CDR1 as SGHNT and CDR2 as YYREEE (reference sequence). This CDR3 is 15 amino acids long. In DNA form, the CDR3 reads TGTGCCAGCAGCACCGGACAGGCCTCTGGAAACACCATATATTTT. Its translation is CASSTGQASGNTIYF.

V and J are TRBV7-2 and TRBJ1-5; TRBD1 matches 8 bases. Looked up from germline, CDR1 is SGHTA and CDR2 is FQGNSA. Unmatched junction bases numbered 10, after V lost 5 bases and J lost 7 bases. This CDR3 is built from 15 residues. CDR3 in amino acids: CASSPRTGRGQPQHF. In nucleotides, the CDR3 is TGTGCCAGCAGCCCAAGGACAGGGAGGGGCCAGCCCCAGCATTTT.

The chain combines TRBV20-1 with TRBJ1-1; unclear D gene. There are 14 residues in the CDR3. Germline V CDR1 and CDR2: DFQATT, SNEGSKA (reference sequence). V was shortened by 0 bases and J by 2 bases, with 10 bases between the two germline ends. The CDR3 sequence: CSAREGQLNTEAFF. The CDR3 DNA reads as TGCAGTGCTAGAGAGGGTCAGCTTAACACTGAAGCTTTCTTT.

This chain joins TRBV20-1 and TRBJ2-1; 9 bases fit TRBD1. Trimming removed 0 bases from V and 8 bases from J; junction bases left unmatched: 2. In germline, CDR1 is DFQATT, CDR2 SNEGSKA (reference sequence). There are 13 residues in the CDR3. The CDR3: CSAREQGADEQFF. DNA of the CDR3: TGCAGTGCTAGAGAACAGGGGGCCGATGAGCAGTTCTTC.

The table lists this clonotype with a few counts. The rearrangement links TRBV29-1 to TRBJ1-2; no clear D gene. This CDR3 spans 12 amino acids. In germline, CDR1 is SQVTM, CDR2 ANQGSEA. V lost 5 bases, J lost 0 bases, and 7 bases lay in between. CDR3 DNA: TGCAGCGTTCCCATATCTAACTATGGCTACACCTTC. It encodes CSVPISNYGYTF.

The chain uses TRBV6-5 and TRBJ2-2, with D tentatively TRBD1 (6 bases). V was shortened by 0 bases and J by 6 bases, with 14 bases between the two germline ends. CDR3 size: 16 residues. The germline gives CDR1 MNHEY, CDR2 SVGAGI. CDR3 residues: CASSYSPDRGSGELFF. The CDR3 bases are TGTGCCAGCAGTTACTCGCCGGACAGAGGGTCCGGGGAGCTGTTTTTT.

The chain has TRBV10-1 and TRBJ2-2; 11 nucleotides agree with TRBD2. The V gene's germline CDR1 is WNHNN and CDR2 SYGVQD (reference sequence). J was trimmed by 1 base and V by 5 bases; bases with no gene match: 9. CDR3 length: 18 amino acids. CDR3: CASSHPTSGDQNTGELFF. CDR3 nucleotides: TGCGCCAGCAGTCACCCGACTAGCGGGGACCAGAACACCGGGGAGCTGTTTTTT.

The chain couples TRBV6-1 to TRBJ1-3; 7 nucleotides match TRBD1. Trimming cost V 10 bases and J 0 bases; bases outside gene matches: 9. The length of the CDR3 is 15 residues. The V gene's germline CDR1 is MNHNS and CDR2 SASEGT. The CDR3 reads CATRVSGGSGNTIYF. Here the CDR3 DNA reads TGTGCCACCCGTGTATCAGGGGGCTCTGGAAACACCATATATTTT.

The CDR3 DNA sequence: TGTGCCAGTAGTATAGTTACAGGGGGGACCGATCAGCCCCAGCATTTT. Protein sequence: CASSIVTGGTDQPQHF. This chain uses TRBV19 with TRBJ1-5; 8 bases agree with TRBD1. CDR1 and CDR2 (germline): LNHDA, SQIVND (reference sequence). The CDR3 totals 16 residues. V was pared by 1 base and J by 5 bases, with 7 bases of the junction left unmatched.

This clonotype came up a few times. V usage is TRBV27 and J usage is TRBJ1-5; 12 nucleotides align to TRBD1. The V segment lost 4 bases and the J segment 6 bases; nucleotides outside the gene matches: 13. From germline, CDR1 is MNHEY and CDR2 SMNVEV (reference sequence). This CDR3 spans 18 amino acids. For the CDR3, the DNA is TGTGCCAGCAGTTCCCTCCCCGGGACAGGGGGCCGGAGTCAGCCCCAGCATTTT. It codes for CASSSLPGTGGRSQPQHF.